This is a list of T cell receptor beta chains from one sample in a study of early T cells in non-severe SARS-CoV-2 infection. TCRdb re-called the 5' RACE reads through MiXCR, storing one row per CDR3 protein. The sample carries some 120,000 distinct CDR3 sequences, 15% recorded once. The sequencing input was whole blood. All receptors come from an adult who was a healthcare worker with PCR-confirmed SARS-CoV-2 infection or an uninfected control (not recorded which). Each CDR3 is given with its conserved first and last residue. The D gene is left open where the match is weak. Not every row has a clone size; where given, it reads once, few, many or a size class.

d_call,clone_size,v_call,j_call,cdr3_nt,cdr3_aa
NA,NA,TRBV7-6,TRBJ1-2,TGTGCCAGCAGCTTAGCACGGGCGGCGGACTACACCTTC,CASSLARAADYTF
NA,many,TRBV11-2,TRBJ2-5,TGTGCCAGCAGCTTAGTGGGCGAGACCCAGTACTTC,CASSLVGETQYF
NA,NA,TRBV12-3/TRBV12-4,TRBJ2-5,TGTGCCAGCAGTTTAGGGCAGGGCATCGGAGAGACCCAGTACTTC,CASSLGQGIGETQYF
NA,NA,TRBV19,TRBJ2-1,TGTGCCACTTCGACTAGTGCCTGGAATGAGCAGTTCTTC,CATSTSAWNEQFF
NA,few,TRBV20-1,TRBJ2-7,TGCAGTGCTATCGACAGATTCGAGCAGTACTTC,CSAIDRFEQYF
NA,few,TRBV4-1,TRBJ2-7,TGCGCCAGCAGCCAAGACCGGTCGGGGGGCCGCTACGAGCAGTACTTC,CASSQDRSGGRYEQYF
NA,many,TRBV12-3/TRBV12-4,TRBJ2-5,TGTGCCAGCAGTTCCGAAGAGACCCAGTACTTC,CASSSEETQYF
NA,once,TRBV11-2,TRBJ1-6,TGTGCCAGCAGCTTACTCAGTCAGGGGATCGGTTCACCCCTCCACTTT,CASSLLSQGIGSPLHF
NA,NA,TRBV29-1,TRBJ2-7,TGCAGCGTTGAAGGAGGTTCTCGAAACGAGCAGTACTTC,CSVEGGSRNEQYF
NA,NA,TRBV10-2,TRBJ2-1,TGCGCCAGCAGTGCTAGGAGCAATGAGCAGTTCTTC,CASSARSNEQFF
NA,NA,TRBV5-5,TRBJ2-1,TGTGCCAGCAGCTTGGCAGGGTTGGATGAGCAGTTCTTC,CASSLAGLDEQFF
NA,few,TRBV7-6,TRBJ2-1,TGTGCCAGCAGCGCCGCAGGCGAGTACAATGAGCAGTTCTTC,CASSAAGEYNEQFF
NA,few,TRBV4-1,TRBJ2-2,TGCGCCAGCAGTCGCTTCGTTAGCACCGGGGAGCTGTTTTTT,CASSRFVSTGELFF
NA,NA,TRBV25-1,TRBJ2-5,TGTGCCAGCAGTGAAGCACTCGCGGGGAAGGAGACCCAGTACTTC,CASSEALAGKETQYF
NA,few,TRBV7-3,TRBJ2-7,TGTGCCAGCAGCCCGCAGGGGGGCCACGAGCAGTACTTC,CASSPQGGHEQYF
TRBD1,few,TRBV7-2,TRBJ1-2,TGTGCCAGCAGCCCGGACAGGGAAGCTAACTATGGCTACACCTTC,CASSPDREANYGYTF
NA,few,TRBV20-1,TRBJ2-7,TGCAGTGCTAGTCGAACAGACCCCCGCGACGAGCAGTACTTC,CSASRTDPRDEQYF
TRBD2,NA,TRBV7-2,TRBJ2-3,TGTGCCAGCAGCTTAAGGGCGGGGGGCTCCACAGATACGCAGTATTTT,CASSLRAGGSTDTQYF
NA,once,TRBV2,TRBJ2-3,TGTGCCAGCAGTGAAAGGCGAGACAATACGCAGTATTTT,CASSERRDNTQYF
NA,NA,TRBV7-9,TRBJ1-1,TGTGCCAGCAGCTCCTTCAGGGGAGGGGTTTTTACTGAAGCTTTCTTT,CASSSFRGGVFTEAFF
TRBD2,NA,TRBV5-4,TRBJ2-3,TGTGCCAGCAGCTTGGCTAGCGGGGGGCCCCCAGATACGCAGTATTTT,CASSLASGGPPDTQYF
NA,many,TRBV30,TRBJ2-7,TGTGCCTGGAGTGTGTCGGGCCCCTACGAGCAGTACTTC,CAWSVSGPYEQYF
NA,NA,TRBV20-1,TRBJ2-7,TGCAGTGCTAGGCTGCCGGGGGCCCCCTACGAGCAGTACTTC,CSARLPGAPYEQYF
NA,few,TRBV29-1,TRBJ1-2,TGCAGCGTTAACCCCCGGGGGGGGAACTATGGCTACACCTTC,CSVNPRGGNYGYTF
NA,few,TRBV4-1,TRBJ2-2,TGCGCCAGCAGCCAAGAGGGAGCAAGTAACACCGGGGAGCTGTTTTTT,CASSQEGASNTGELFF
NA,few,TRBV10-3,TRBJ1-1,TGTGCCATCAGTGAGTCGAGCCAGGTGGGGGAAGCTTTCTTT,CAISESSQVGEAFF
NA,few,TRBV3-1,TRBJ1-2,TGTGCCAGCAGCCGCCCCGGACAATTCTATGGCTACACCTTC,CASSRPGQFYGYTF
TRBD2,few,TRBV6-5,TRBJ2-3,TGTGCCAGCAGTTACCGGCGGGGGAGCACAGATACGCAGTATTTT,CASSYRRGSTDTQYF